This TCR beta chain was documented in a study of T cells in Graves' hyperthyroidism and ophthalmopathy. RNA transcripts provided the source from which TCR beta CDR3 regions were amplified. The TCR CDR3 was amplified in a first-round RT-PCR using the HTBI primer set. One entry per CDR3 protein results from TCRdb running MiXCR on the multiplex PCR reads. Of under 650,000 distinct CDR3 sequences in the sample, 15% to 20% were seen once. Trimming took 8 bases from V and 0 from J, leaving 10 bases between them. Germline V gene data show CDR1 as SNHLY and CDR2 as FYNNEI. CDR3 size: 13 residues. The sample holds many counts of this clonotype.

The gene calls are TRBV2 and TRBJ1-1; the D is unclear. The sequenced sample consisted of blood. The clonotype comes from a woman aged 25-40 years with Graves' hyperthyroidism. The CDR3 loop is CASSSAVNTEAFF. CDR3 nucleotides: TGTGCCAGCTCATCCGCGGTGAACACTGAAGCTTTCTTT. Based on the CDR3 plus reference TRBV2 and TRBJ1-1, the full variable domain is EPEVTQTPSHQVTQMGQEVILRCVPISNHLYFYWYRQILGQKVEFLVSFYNNEISEKSEIFDDQFSVERPDGSNFTLKIRSTKLEDSAMYFCASSSAVNTEAFFGQGTRLTVV.